This T cell receptor (beta chain) was sequenced for a study of blood T cells in healthy people across ages. Study findings and constraints: It was found that TCR beta diversity correlated strongly with the percentage of naive T cells. Any changes in expanded clonotypes were possibly confounded, as donor CMV status remained unknown.

Through a sample-barcoded 5' primer and a J-beta primer mix, a second PCR was run for roughly 6 to 11 cycles. Researchers report that a template-switch adaptor with 12 random nucleotides tagged each cDNA molecule. TCRdb reprocessed the 5' RACE reads via MiXCR and lists one record per CDR3 protein. The sample holds roughly 800,000 distinct CDR3 sequences; about 62% are singletons and the top ten take approximately 21%. In germline, CDR1 is SGHDN, CDR2 FVKESK. CDR3 length: 16 amino acids. V dropped 4 bases and J dropped 2 bases, with 15 bases sitting between them. This clonotype was counted a few times. Its antigen is not identified.

The receptor's source is a man aged 30-40 years in good health. The chain carries TRBV14 and TRBJ2-1; tentative D call: TRBD1 (6 bases). Sequenced material: blood. The CDR3 is CASSRQGWGAYNEQFF. The CDR3 DNA is TGTGCCAGCAGCCGCCAGGGGTGGGGCGCCTACAATGAGCAGTTCTTC.